Listed here are 27 T cell receptor beta chains from one sample, sequenced in a study of T cell responses to AZD1222 COVID-19 vaccine. Libraries were prepared by immunoSEQ multiplex PCR; TCRdb keeps only in-frame clonotypes and omits some of them. The sample includes more than 65,000 clones, 70% to 90% of them seen just once. The specimen comprised peripheral blood, sampled 28 days after the second AZD1222 dose. These receptors originate from an adult who received the AZD1222 COVID-19 vaccine.

The V call is TRBV4-2, the J call TRBJ2-3; D ambiguous. Germline CDR1 is LGHNA and CDR2 is YNFKEQ. The V end lost 0 bases, the J end lost 6 bases, and 13 bases lay between the germline ends. The CDR3 is 15 amino acids. CDR3 amino acids: CASSQEAGSGDTQYF. The CDR3 nucleotides read TGTGCCAGCAGCCAAGAGGCCGGATCGGGCGATACGCAGTATTTT.

The chain employs TRBV18 and TRBJ1-5; D is possibly TRBD1 (5 bases). Germline loops: CDR1 KGHSH, CDR2 LQKENI. V lost 3 bases, J lost 7 bases, and 13 bases lay in between. This CDR3 is 14 amino acids long. This CDR3 reads CASSPLGVQQPQHF. DNA of the CDR3: TGTGCCAGCTCACCCTTGGGGGTTCAGCAGCCCCAGCATTTT.

This chain uses TRBV30 with TRBJ2-1; D is possibly TRBD2 (6 bases). This CDR3 comprises 13 residues. From germline, CDR1 is GTSNPN and CDR2 SVGIG (reference sequence). V shed 1 base and J shed 13 bases, with 17 bases lying between them. The CDR3: CAWSDFFGGGQFF. For the CDR3, the DNA is TGTGCCTGGAGTGACTTTTTTGGGGGAGGTCAGTTCTTC.

J is TRBJ1-4 and V is TRBV9; no clear D gene. Germline assignment: CDR1 SGDLS and CDR2 YYNGEE. Trimming took off 2 bases at V and 0 bases at J, with 8 bases between the two ends. The length of the CDR3 is 15 residues. CDR3 in amino acids: CASSVSDATNEKLFF. The DNA of the CDR3 is TGTGCCAGCAGCGTGAGCGATGCAACTAATGAAAAACTGTTTTTT.

The genes are TRBV4-1 and TRBJ1-5, with TRBD1 matching 8 bases. The V segment lost 0 bases and the J segment 7 bases; nucleotides outside the gene matches: 5. The CDR3 extends over 15 amino acids. The germline gives CDR1 MGHRA, CDR2 YSYEKL. The CDR3 is CASSQDLGQDQPQHF. The CDR3 nucleotides are TGCGCCAGCAGCCAAGATCTGGGACAGGACCAGCCCCAGCATTTT.

V usage is TRBV24-1 and J usage is TRBJ2-3; 9 positions match TRBD2. Germline V gives CDR1 KGHDR, CDR2 SFDVKD. The CDR3 totals 16 residues. With V trimmed by 2 bases and J by 2 bases, 4 bases remained unmatched. The CDR3 DNA sequence: TGTGCCACCAGTGATTCTAGCGGGGACATCACAGATACGCAGTATTTT. Protein: CATSDSSGDITDTQYF.

The chain links TRBV24-1 to TRBJ2-1; TRBD2 matches at 10 bases. Trimming removed 9 bases from V and 6 bases from J; junction bases left unmatched: 10. The CDR3 contains 15 residues. Germline V gene lookup returns CDR1 KGHDR and CDR2 SFDVKD. In DNA, the CDR3 is TGTGCCACCTCCAAGAGCGGGAGGGGTAGCAATGAGCAGTTCTTC. Protein sequence: CATSKSGRGSNEQFF.

V usage is TRBV24-1 and J usage is TRBJ1-4, with TRBD1 matching 8 bases. This CDR3 region has 12 residues. The ends lost 9 bases at V and 11 bases at J; junction bases unmatched: 7. Germline loops: CDR1 KGHDR, CDR2 SFDVKD. The DNA for the CDR3 is TGTGCCACCTCGGGACAGGCAGACAAACTGTTTTTT. This translates into CATSGQADKLFF.

The chain joins TRBV9 to TRBJ2-2; D gene uncertain. The CDR3 length is 16 residues. The V end lost 0 bases, the J end lost 1 base, and 10 bases lay between the germline ends. Germline V lookup: CDR1 SGDLS, CDR2 YYNGEE. The CDR3 loop is CASSVAGTVNTGELFF. The CDR3 bases are TGTGCCAGCAGCGTAGCTGGAACCGTGAACACCGGGGAGCTGTTTTTT.

This clone was counted once. The chain is built from TRBV6-5 and TRBJ1-6; D might be TRBD1 (6 bases). The CDR3 contains 13 residues. Looked up from germline, CDR1 is MNHEY and CDR2 is SVGAGI. Between the trimmed V and J ends, which lost 9 bases and 7 bases, there was a span of 13 bases. The CDR3 DNA reads TGTGCCAGGCTACGGGACAAAAATTCACCCCTCCACTTT. This encodes CARLRDKNSPLHF.

The rearrangement joins TRBV6-5 to TRBJ1-1; TRBD1 might be the D (5 bases). The CDR3 spans 13 residues. Trimming removed 8 bases from V and 6 bases from J, with 16 bases in between. Germline CDR1 reads MNHEY; CDR2 reads SVGAGI. The DNA for the CDR3 is TGTGCCAGCCGGTGGGGGGAAGGGCCTGAAGCTTTCTTT. It translates to CASRWGEGPEAFF.

The chain couples TRBV29-1 to TRBJ1-1; maybe TRBD1 (5 bases). This CDR3 contains 14 residues. Germline lookup yields CDR1 SQVTM and CDR2 ANQGSEA. V lost 7 bases to trimming and J lost 0 bases, with 15 bases between them. CDR3 amino acids: CSATPRGLNTEAFF. The DNA of the CDR3 is TGCAGCGCTACACCTAGGGGCCTGAACACTGAAGCTTTCTTT.

This clone was observed a few times. V is TRBV7-8 and J is TRBJ2-1; 12 bases are shared with TRBD1. Germline V lookup: CDR1 SGHVS, CDR2 FQNEAQ. This CDR3 has 18 amino acids. The J segment lost 4 bases and the V segment lost 5 bases, leaving 12 bases of the junction unmatched. The CDR3 nucleotides read TGTGCCAGCAGCCCCGGCGCCGGGACAGGGGGCGCGTACAATGAGCAGTTCTTC. It codes for CASSPGAGTGGAYNEQFF.

The rearrangement joins TRBV25-1 to TRBJ1-4; D ambiguous. Per the germline V gene, CDR1 is MGHDK and CDR2 is SYGVNS. CDR3 length equals 14 residues. Trimming pared 5 bases from V and 0 bases from J, leaving 7 bases between. The CDR3 DNA reads as TGTGCCAGCAGTCAGAGGGCAACTAATGAAAAACTGTTTTTT. Its protein product is CASSQRATNEKLFF.

The rearrangement joins TRBV12-3 or TRBV12-4 to TRBJ2-3, with a weak D call TRBD1 (5 bases). Trimming stripped 7 bases from V and 5 bases from J, with 10 bases between. The CDR3 runs 12 residues. CDR3 amino acids: CASKGDQDTQYF. CDR3 DNA: TGTGCCAGCAAAGGGGATCAAGATACGCAGTATTTT.

The chain has TRBV19 and TRBJ2-2; 11 bases fit TRBD1. Germline lookup yields CDR1 LNHDA and CDR2 SQIVND (reference sequence). V lost 4 bases, J lost 6 bases, and 1 base stayed unmatched. The CDR3 spans 14 residues. This chain's CDR3 is CASSRGQGAGELFF. The CDR3, as DNA: TGTGCCAGTAGTAGGGGACAGGGGGCCGGGGAGCTGTTTTTT.

The V gene is TRBV11-2, the J gene TRBJ1-2; 7 bases map to TRBD1. Trimming took 5 bases from V and 2 from J; bases not matched to a gene: 2. The length of the CDR3 is 13 residues. Per germline, CDR1 SGHAT and CDR2 FQNNGV. The CDR3 sequence is CASSPGQNYGYTF. The DNA of the CDR3 is TGTGCCAGCAGCCCGGGACAGAACTATGGCTACACCTTC.

V and J are TRBV19 and TRBJ1-1; D is possibly TRBD1 (5 bases). CDR3 length: 15 amino acids. Germline V gene data show CDR1 as LNHDA and CDR2 as SQIVND (reference sequence). The V gene lost 4 bases and the J gene lost 4 bases, with 16 bases spanning the gap. CDR3 region: CASSKRDLGATEAFF. The DNA for the CDR3 is TGTGCCAGTAGTAAGAGAGATTTAGGGGCCACTGAAGCTTTCTTT.

The genes are TRBV6-5 and TRBJ1-4; D gene ambiguous. Germline V gene lookup returns CDR1 MNHEY and CDR2 SVGAGI. Trimming took 0 bases from V and 0 from J, leaving 5 bases between them. The CDR3 contains 15 residues. The CDR3 reads CASSYSATTNEKLFF. Written as DNA, the CDR3 is TGTGCCAGCAGTTACTCGGCCACAACTAATGAAAAACTGTTTTTT.

This clone was seen only a few times. This chain connects TRBV12-5 to TRBJ1-1, with 8 nucleotides matching TRBD1. This CDR3 comprises 15 residues. From germline, CDR1 is LGHNT and CDR2 FRNRAP. V gave up 2 bases and J gave up 4 bases; unmatched junction bases: 6. In nucleotides, the CDR3 is TGTGCTAGTGGTTTGTTTGGTCAGGGGGCCACTGAAGCTTTCTTT. Residues: CASGLFGQGATEAFF.

The CDR3: CASGLTPDGILMNTEAFF. Written as DNA, the CDR3 is TGTGCTAGTGGTTTGACCCCGGACGGAATCCTCATGAACACTGAAGCTTTCTTT. The chain combines TRBV12-5 with TRBJ1-1; unclear D gene. Germline CDR1 reads LGHNT; CDR2 reads FRNRAP. CDR3 length equals 18 residues. Trimming removed 2 bases from V and 0 bases from J, with 19 bases in between.

V usage is TRBV5-1 and J usage is TRBJ2-2; D gene unclear. Trimming stripped 0 bases from V and 0 bases from J, with 9 bases between. CDR1 and CDR2 from the germline V gene are SGHRS and YFSETQ. There are 16 residues in the CDR3. In DNA form, the CDR3 reads TGCGCCAGCAGCTTGGCCCAGAGCCCGAACACCGGGGAGCTGTTTTTT. Protein sequence: CASSLAQSPNTGELFF. Filled out from reference TRBV5-1 and TRBJ2-2, the complete variable domain reads KAGVTQTPRYLIKTRGQQVTLSCSPISGHRSVSWYQQTPGQGLQFLFEYFSETQRNKGNFPGRFSGRQFSNSRSEMNVSTLELGDSALYLCASSLAQSPNTGELFFGEGSRLTVL.

V is TRBV7-3 and J is TRBJ2-2; a possible D gene is TRBD2 (6 bases). Trimming took off 3 bases at V and 5 bases at J, with 7 bases between the two ends. The CDR3 totals 13 residues. Germline loops: CDR1 SGHTA, CDR2 FQGTGA. The CDR3 DNA is TGTGCCAGCAGCTTGGGGGGAACCGGGGAGCTGTTTTTT. This translates into CASSLGGTGELFF.

A few counts support this clone. This chain joins TRBV5-4 and TRBJ2-7; TRBD1 agrees at 7 bases. Germline values: CDR1 SGHNT, CDR2 YYREEE (reference sequence). This CDR3 region has 15 residues. The V gene end was trimmed by 6 bases and the J gene end by 3 bases; junction bases not matched to a gene: 12. The CDR3 spells CASTNRGRSIYEQYF. DNA of the CDR3: TGTGCCAGCACCAACAGGGGCCGGTCTATCTACGAGCAGTACTTC. Full variable domain (missing parts from reference TRBV5-4 and TRBJ2-7): ETGVTQSPTHLIKTRGQQVTLRCSSQSGHNTVSWYQQALGQGPQFIFQYYREEENGRGNFPPRFSGLQFPNYSSELNVNALELDDSALYLCASTNRGRSIYEQYFGPGTRLTVT.

The rearrangement links TRBV18 to TRBJ2-1; either TRBD1 or TRBD2 may supply D (6 bases each). V was trimmed by 4 bases and J by 7 bases, leaving 23 bases between them. The CDR3 consists of 17 residues. Looked up from germline, CDR1 is KGHSH and CDR2 is LQKENI. Written as DNA, the CDR3 is TGTGCCAGCTCACGCCGTATCGAGGGGGGCGCGCGGAATGAGCAGTTCTTC. Protein sequence: CASSRRIEGGARNEQFF.

CDR3 residues: CASSQQGYGYTF. The CDR3, as DNA: TGTGCCAGCAGTCAACAGGGTTATGGCTACACCTTC. The chain combines TRBV6-5 with TRBJ1-2; TRBD1 is a possible D gene (6 bases). Germline V gene data show CDR1 as MNHEY and CDR2 as SVGAGI. Deletions cut 5 bases from V and 5 bases from J, with 9 bases between. The CDR3 loop spans 12 amino acids.

The chain combines TRBV27 with TRBJ2-7; TRBD1 matches 7 bases. V lost 7 bases to trimming and J lost 3 bases; unmatched junction nucleotides: 6. The CDR3 totals 13 residues. In germline, CDR1 is MNHEY, CDR2 SMNVEV (reference sequence). CDR3 in DNA: TGTGCCAGCAAAGGGCAGGGGGTCTACGAGCAGTACTTC. Protein sequence: CASKGQGVYEQYF.